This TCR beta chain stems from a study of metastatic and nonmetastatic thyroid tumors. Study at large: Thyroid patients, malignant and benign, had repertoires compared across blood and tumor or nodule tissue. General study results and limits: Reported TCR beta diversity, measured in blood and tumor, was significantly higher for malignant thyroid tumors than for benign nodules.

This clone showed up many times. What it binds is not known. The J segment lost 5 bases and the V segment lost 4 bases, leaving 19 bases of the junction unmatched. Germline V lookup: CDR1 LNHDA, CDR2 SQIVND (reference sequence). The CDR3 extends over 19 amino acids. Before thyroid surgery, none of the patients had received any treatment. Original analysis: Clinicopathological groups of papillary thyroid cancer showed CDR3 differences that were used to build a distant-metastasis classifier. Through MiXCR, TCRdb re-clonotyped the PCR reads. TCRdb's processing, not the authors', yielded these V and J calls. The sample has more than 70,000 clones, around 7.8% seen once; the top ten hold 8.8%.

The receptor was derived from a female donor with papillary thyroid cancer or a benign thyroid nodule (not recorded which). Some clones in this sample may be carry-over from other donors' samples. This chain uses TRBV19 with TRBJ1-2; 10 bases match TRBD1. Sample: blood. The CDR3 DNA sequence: TGTGCCAGTAGTACCCCAGGCCCCTTTGGGACAGGGGTTTTTTATGGCTACACCTTC. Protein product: CASSTPGPFGTGVFYGYTF. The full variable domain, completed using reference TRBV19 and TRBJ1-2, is DGGITQSPKYLFRKEGQNVTLSCEQNLNHDAMYWYRQDPGQGLRLIYYSQIVNDFQKGDIAEGYSVSREKKESFPLTVTSAQKNPTAFYLCASSTPGPFGTGVFYGYTFGSGTRLTVV.